What follows are 22 T cell receptor beta chains derived from one specimen sequenced in a study of T cells in localized non-small cell lung cancer. Produced via immunoSEQ multiplex PCR; TCRdb's table is partial and in-frame only. The sample includes about 78,000 clones, 84% seen only once; the top ten take approximately 3%. The sequencing used peripheral blood, collected before any cancer treatment. The receptors originated from a man aged 40 to 70 with stage I lung adenocarcinoma.

This chain connects TRBV18 to TRBJ1-2, with no clear D. This CDR3 has 14 amino acids. The germline gives CDR1 KGHSH, CDR2 LQKENI. Trimming left V 2 bases short and J 5 bases short, with 12 bases between. DNA of the CDR3: TGTGCCAGCTCACCAGGGCCTCGAGGGTATGGCTACACCTTC. This gives the protein CASSPGPRGYGYTF.

This rearrangement joins TRBV2 to TRBJ2-2; D unclear. Germline assignment: CDR1 SNHLY and CDR2 FYNNEI. V was pared by 4 bases and J by 2 bases, with 8 bases between. The CDR3 runs to 14 residues. The chain's CDR3 is CASSARHNTGELFF. The CDR3 bases are TGTGCCAGCAGTGCAAGGCATAACACCGGGGAGCTGTTTTTT.

This clone turned up a few times. The V call is TRBV18, the J call TRBJ2-7; no clear D gene. CDR1 is KGHSH, CDR2 LQKENI, per germline. The CDR3 loop spans 11 amino acids. The germline V and J ends were trimmed by 6 bases and 6 bases, with 9 bases remaining between them. The CDR3 sequence is CASSPEIEQYF. In DNA form, the CDR3 reads TGTGCCAGCTCGCCCGAGATCGAGCAGTACTTC.

The J gene is TRBJ1-2, the V gene TRBV5-1; 9 bases match TRBD1. V was pared by 3 bases and J by 0 bases, with 9 bases of the junction left unmatched. The V gene's germline CDR1 is SGHRS and CDR2 YFSETQ. CDR3 size: 17 residues. The CDR3 reads CASSSPGQGRANYGYTF. The CDR3 DNA follows: TGCGCCAGCAGCTCCCCGGGACAGGGCCGAGCTAACTATGGCTACACCTTC.

The chain carries TRBV10-3 and TRBJ2-1, with D unclear. Trimming took 4 bases from V and 3 from J, leaving 7 bases between them. The CDR3 contains 13 residues. CDR1 is ENHRY and CDR2 is SYGVKD in the germline V gene. Here the CDR3 reads CAISGKNYNEQFF. CDR3 sequence (DNA): TGTGCCATCAGTGGAAAGAACTACAATGAGCAGTTCTTC.

This clone was observed once. This chain links TRBV28 with TRBJ1-1; D may be TRBD1 (5 bases). Trimming stripped 2 bases from V and 3 bases from J, with 13 bases between. The CDR3 spans 15 residues. CDR1 and CDR2 from the germline V gene are MDHEN and SYDVKM. DNA for the CDR3: TGTGCCAGCAGTTTAATGTCAGGGTTTGACACTGAAGCTTTCTTT. Translating gives CASSLMSGFDTEAFF.

The J gene is TRBJ2-7, the V gene TRBV2, with 8 bases fitting TRBD1. The CDR3 contains 14 residues. V shed 2 bases and J 4 bases; nucleotides not matched to a gene: 4. Germline V gene sequence: CDR1 SNHLY, CDR2 FYNNEI. CDR3 in DNA: TGTGCCAGCAGTGAAAGGCAGGGGGCTTACGAGCAGTACTTC. As protein: CASSERQGAYEQYF. Filled out from reference TRBV2 and TRBJ2-7, the complete variable domain reads EPEVTQTPSHQVTQMGQEVILRCVPISNHLYFYWYRQILGQKVEFLVSFYNNEISEKSEIFDDQFSVERPDGSNFTLKIRSTKLEDSAMYFCASSERQGAYEQYFGPGTRLTVT.

The chain uses TRBV15 and TRBJ2-7; D possibly corresponds to TRBD2 (5 bases). V was shortened by 0 bases and J by 1 base, with 22 bases between the two germline ends. CDR1 LNHNV and CDR2 YYDKDF come from the germline V gene (reference sequence). This CDR3 region has 19 residues. The CDR3 DNA reads TGTGCCACCAGCAGAGAGAGGATCCCAGGTAGCGCGGATTCCTACGAGCAGTACTTC. It encodes CATSRERIPGSADSYEQYF.

Written as DNA, the CDR3 is TGTGCCAGCAGCTTATCGGGGACACCCCGTCGGAACACTGAAGCTTTCTTT. Its protein product is CASSLSGTPRRNTEAFF. The chain joins TRBV7-8 to TRBJ1-1; D is perhaps TRBD1 (6 bases). Per the germline V gene, CDR1 is SGHVS and CDR2 is FQNEAQ. V lost 2 bases to trimming and J lost 1 base, with 17 bases between them. The CDR3 sequence is 17 residues long.

The chain recombines TRBV4-1 with TRBJ2-3, with 10 bases fitting TRBD2. V lost 1 base to trimming and J lost 1 base; unmatched junction nucleotides: 11. This CDR3 comprises 19 residues. CDR1 is MGHRA, CDR2 YSYEKL, per germline. CDR3 residues: CASSQVLAGAQSGTDTQYF. CDR3 nucleotides: TGCGCCAGCAGCCAAGTCCTAGCGGGGGCTCAAAGTGGCACAGATACGCAGTATTTT.

This sequence joins TRBV19 and TRBJ2-1; D is unclear. Germline values: CDR1 LNHDA, CDR2 SQIVND (reference sequence). V was pared by 7 bases and J by 10 bases, with 23 bases between. CDR3 length: 15 amino acids. The CDR3 coding sequence is TGTGCCAGTACCCCTGGTTCCCCTACTTCAGCGGAGCAGTTCTTC. This gives the protein CASTPGSPTSAEQFF.

The rearrangement uses TRBV7-8 and TRBJ1-2; D unresolved. Looked up from germline, CDR1 is SGHVS and CDR2 is FQNEAQ. V lost 5 bases and J 0 bases, leaving 10 bases between the germline ends. CDR3 length equals 14 residues. The CDR3 bases are TGTGCCAGCAGCCCCGGCGGCCCTAACTATGGCTACACCTTC. This codes for CASSPGGPNYGYTF.

The chain couples TRBV15 to TRBJ1-3; 7 nucleotides line up with TRBD1. V was clipped by 5 bases and J by 4 bases; unmatched bases: 8. Germline lookup yields CDR1 LNHNV and CDR2 YYDKDF (reference sequence). CDR3 size: 15 residues. The CDR3 sequence: CATSGDRARGNTIYF. CDR3 coding DNA: TGTGCCACCAGCGGCGACAGGGCAAGGGGAAACACCATATATTTT.

The chain joins TRBV5-1 to TRBJ2-5, with D unresolved. V was pared by 4 bases and J by 5 bases, with 12 bases between. The CDR3 is made up of 13 amino acids. Germline values: CDR1 SGHRS, CDR2 YFSETQ. The CDR3 sequence: CASSPQVSETQYF. The CDR3 region has the DNA TGCGCCAGCAGCCCGCAGGTCTCTGAGACCCAGTACTTC.

The chain carries TRBV29-1 and TRBJ2-2; perhaps TRBD1 as D (5 bases). The CDR3 loop spans 12 amino acids. Deletions cut 5 bases from V and 5 bases from J, with 9 bases between. Per germline, CDR1 SQVTM and CDR2 ANQGSEA. In nucleotides, the CDR3 is TGCAGCGTTCTCAGACAGACCGGGGAGCTGTTTTTT. It yields the protein CSVLRQTGELFF.

The V and J genes are TRBV2 and TRBJ2-1; no clear D. The germline CDR1 and CDR2 sequences are SNHLY and FYNNEI. Trimming took 6 bases from V and 6 from J, leaving 12 bases between them. The CDR3 contains 13 residues. CDR3: CASSGPFPNEQFF. In DNA form, the CDR3 reads TGTGCCAGCAGCGGACCCTTTCCCAATGAGCAGTTCTTC.

The chain uses TRBV6-6 and TRBJ1-2; 7 positions match TRBD1. The CDR3 is 14 amino acids. Per germline, CDR1 MNHNY and CDR2 SVGAGI (reference sequence). After removal of 0 bases from V and 8 bases from J, the junction contained 6 bases not matched to a gene. The CDR3 nucleotides are TGTGCCAGCAGTTACTCCGACAGGGCCTACGGCTACACCTTC. Translation gives CASSYSDRAYGYTF.

The genes are TRBV5-6 and TRBJ2-5; no firm D call. This CDR3 contains 12 residues. The germline V gene has CDR1 SGHDT and CDR2 YYEEEE. V shed 4 bases and J shed 4 bases, with 8 bases lying between them. DNA of the CDR3: TGTGCCAGCAGCCACATGGTAGAGACCCAGTACTTC. It translates to CASSHMVETQYF.

This clone came up a few times. The chain couples TRBV5-6 to TRBJ1-2; no clear D gene. This CDR3 has 14 amino acids. Looked up from germline, CDR1 is SGHDT and CDR2 is YYEEEE. V lost 4 bases, J lost 4 bases, and 14 bases lay in between. CDR3 nucleotide sequence: TGTGCCAGCAGCCGGGATGGGTGGCGCTATGGCTACACCTTC. Its translation: CASSRDGWRYGYTF.

The V and J genes are TRBV7-9 and TRBJ1-1; D is undetermined. V was cut by 3 bases and J by 5 bases, with 13 bases left in between. The CDR3 has 14 residues. Germline loops: CDR1 SEHNR, CDR2 FQNEAQ (reference sequence). CDR3: CASSLRGSATEAFF. DNA for the CDR3: TGTGCCAGCAGCTTGCGGGGAAGTGCAACTGAAGCTTTCTTT.

This clone was observed once. This chain connects TRBV7-2 to TRBJ1-2; D is unclear. Germline V gene data show CDR1 as SGHTA and CDR2 as FQGNSA. The CDR3 is 16 residues long. Trimming took off 4 bases at V and 0 bases at J, with 15 bases between the two ends. Written as DNA, the CDR3 is TGTGCCAGCAGCTCCGGATTTGGAGGAGCTAACTATGGCTACACCTTC. This codes for CASSSGFGGANYGYTF.

The CDR3 loop is CAISGVAGGQKAGELFF. For the CDR3, the DNA is TGTGCCATCAGTGGGGTAGCGGGAGGGCAAAAGGCCGGGGAGCTGTTTTTT. V is TRBV10-3 and J is TRBJ2-2, with TRBD2 identical over 11 bases. J was trimmed by 6 bases and V by 4 bases; bases with no gene match: 10. The germline V gene has CDR1 ENHRY and CDR2 SYGVKD. The CDR3 has 17 residues.